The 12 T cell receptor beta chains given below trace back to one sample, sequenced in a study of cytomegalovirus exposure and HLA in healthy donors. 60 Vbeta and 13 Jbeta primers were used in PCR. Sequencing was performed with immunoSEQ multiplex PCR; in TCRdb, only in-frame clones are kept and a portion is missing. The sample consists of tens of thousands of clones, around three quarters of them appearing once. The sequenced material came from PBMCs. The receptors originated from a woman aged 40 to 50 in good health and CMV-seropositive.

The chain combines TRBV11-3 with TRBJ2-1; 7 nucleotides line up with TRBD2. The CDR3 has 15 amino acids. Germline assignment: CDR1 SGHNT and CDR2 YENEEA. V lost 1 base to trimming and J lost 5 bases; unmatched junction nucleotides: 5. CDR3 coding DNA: TGTGCCAGCAGCTTAGTATCTAGCGGTCACAATGAGCAGTTCTTC. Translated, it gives CASSLVSSGHNEQFF.

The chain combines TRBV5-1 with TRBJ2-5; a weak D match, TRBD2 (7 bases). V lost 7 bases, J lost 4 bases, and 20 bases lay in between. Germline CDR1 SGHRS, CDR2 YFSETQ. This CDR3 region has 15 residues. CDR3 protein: CASQLGGQVGETQYF. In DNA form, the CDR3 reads TGCGCCAGCCAGTTGGGGGGGCAGGTTGGAGAGACCCAGTACTTC.

The CDR3 region has the DNA TGTGCCAGCAGTCCGGGACTAAGCACAGATACGCAGTATTTT. This codes for CASSPGLSTDTQYF. The chain carries TRBV2 and TRBJ2-3; 7 nucleotides line up with TRBD2. The V gene end was trimmed by 5 bases and the J gene end by 0 bases; junction bases not matched to a gene: 2. The CDR3 extends over 14 amino acids. Germline CDR1 SNHLY, CDR2 FYNNEI. The full variable domain, in which reference TRBV2 and TRBJ2-3 provide the parts outside the CDR3, is EPEVTQTPSHQVTQMGQEVILRCVPISNHLYFYWYRQILGQKVEFLVSFYNNEISEKSEIFDDQFSVERPDGSNFTLKIRSTKLEDSAMYFCASSPGLSTDTQYFGPGTRLTVL.

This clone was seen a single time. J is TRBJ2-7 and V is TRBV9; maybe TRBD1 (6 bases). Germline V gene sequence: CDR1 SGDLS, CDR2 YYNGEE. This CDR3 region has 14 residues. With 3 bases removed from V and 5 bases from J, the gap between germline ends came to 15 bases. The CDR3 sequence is CASSEQDRSHEQYF. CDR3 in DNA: TGTGCCAGCAGCGAACAGGACAGATCCCACGAGCAGTACTTC.

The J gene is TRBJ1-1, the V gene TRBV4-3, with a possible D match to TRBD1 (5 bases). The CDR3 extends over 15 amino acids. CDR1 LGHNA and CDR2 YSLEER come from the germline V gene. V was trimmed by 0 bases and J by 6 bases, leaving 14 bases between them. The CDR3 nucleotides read TGCGCCAGCAGCCAAGATCGCGGGGGGGGAGCTGAAGCTTTCTTT. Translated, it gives CASSQDRGGGAEAFF.

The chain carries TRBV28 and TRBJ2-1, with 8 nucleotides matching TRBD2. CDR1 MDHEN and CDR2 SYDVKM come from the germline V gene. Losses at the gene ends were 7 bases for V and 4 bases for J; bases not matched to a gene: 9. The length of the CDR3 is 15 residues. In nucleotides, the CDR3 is TGTGCCAGCAAGAAAATAGCGGGACTATACAATGAGCAGTTCTTC. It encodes CASKKIAGLYNEQFF. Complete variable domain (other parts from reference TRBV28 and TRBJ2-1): DVKVTQSSRYLVKRTGEKVFLECVQDMDHENMFWYRQDPGLGLRLIYFSYDVKMKEKGDIPEGYSVSREKKERFSLILESASTNQTSMYLCASKKIAGLYNEQFFGPGTRLTVL.

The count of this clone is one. In DNA, the CDR3 is TGTGCCAGCTCACCCCCGGGACTAGCAACCTACGAGCAGTACTTC. Translation: CASSPPGLATYEQYF. The chain carries TRBV18 and TRBJ2-7; 9 positions match TRBD2. CDR1 KGHSH and CDR2 LQKENI come from the germline V gene. This CDR3 is 15 amino acids long. Losses at the gene ends were 3 bases for V and 2 bases for J; bases not matched to a gene: 5.

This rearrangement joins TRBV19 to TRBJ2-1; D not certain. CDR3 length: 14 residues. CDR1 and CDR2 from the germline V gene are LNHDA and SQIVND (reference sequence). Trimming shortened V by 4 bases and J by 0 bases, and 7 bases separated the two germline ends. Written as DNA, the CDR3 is TGTGCCAGTAGTAAAGCGACCTCCTACAATGAGCAGTTCTTC. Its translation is CASSKATSYNEQFF.

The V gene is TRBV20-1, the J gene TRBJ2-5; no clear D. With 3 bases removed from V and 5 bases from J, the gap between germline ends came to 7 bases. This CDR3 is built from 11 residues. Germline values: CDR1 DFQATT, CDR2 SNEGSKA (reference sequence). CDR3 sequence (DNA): TGCAGTGCTAGGACGGAGGAGACCCAGTACTTC. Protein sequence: CSARTEETQYF.

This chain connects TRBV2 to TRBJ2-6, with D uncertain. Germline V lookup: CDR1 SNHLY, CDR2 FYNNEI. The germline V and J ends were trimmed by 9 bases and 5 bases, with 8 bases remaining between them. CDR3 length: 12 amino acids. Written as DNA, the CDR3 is TGTGCCAGTGAGCGCAGGGCCAACGTCCTGACTTTC. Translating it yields CASERRANVLTF.

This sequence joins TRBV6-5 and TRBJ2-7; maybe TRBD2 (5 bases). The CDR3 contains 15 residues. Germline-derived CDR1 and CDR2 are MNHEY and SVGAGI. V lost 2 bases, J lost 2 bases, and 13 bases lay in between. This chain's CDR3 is CASSYNPAETYEQYF. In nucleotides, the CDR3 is TGTGCCAGCAGTTACAATCCAGCGGAGACCTACGAGCAGTACTTC.

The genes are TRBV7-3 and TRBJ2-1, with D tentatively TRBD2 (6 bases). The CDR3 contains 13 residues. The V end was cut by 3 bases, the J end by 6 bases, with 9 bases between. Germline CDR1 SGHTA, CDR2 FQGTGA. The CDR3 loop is CASSFGLTNEQFF. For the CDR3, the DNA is TGTGCCAGCAGCTTCGGACTAACCAATGAGCAGTTCTTC.